A single T cell receptor beta chain is shown here with its context. Its antigen is unidentified. This record belongs to a study of cytomegalovirus exposure and HLA in healthy donors. Findings and caveats of the study: Altogether, about 160 TCR beta chains were recorded as cytomegalovirus-associated.

With 60 Vbeta and 13 Jbeta primers, the PCR was carried out. TCRdb's copy holds only in-frame clones and misses some; the assay was immunoSEQ multiplex PCR. Altogether roughly 100,000 clones are present, 78% being singletons, with the ten largest covering 1% to 1.5%. Germline lookup yields CDR1 MDHEN and CDR2 SYDVKM. CDR3 length equals 15 residues. The V and J ends lost 6 bases and 3 bases respectively, with 15 bases between them. All donors participated as healthy donors of bone marrow. The specimen sequenced was PBMCs. The source is a man aged 25 to 40 in good health and CMV-seronegative. The V and J genes are TRBV28 and TRBJ1-5; D gene uncertain. Here the CDR3 reads CASSLTPTLNQPQHF. The CDR3 DNA reads as TGTGCCAGCAGCCTTACACCGACTCTCAATCAGCCCCAGCATTTT.